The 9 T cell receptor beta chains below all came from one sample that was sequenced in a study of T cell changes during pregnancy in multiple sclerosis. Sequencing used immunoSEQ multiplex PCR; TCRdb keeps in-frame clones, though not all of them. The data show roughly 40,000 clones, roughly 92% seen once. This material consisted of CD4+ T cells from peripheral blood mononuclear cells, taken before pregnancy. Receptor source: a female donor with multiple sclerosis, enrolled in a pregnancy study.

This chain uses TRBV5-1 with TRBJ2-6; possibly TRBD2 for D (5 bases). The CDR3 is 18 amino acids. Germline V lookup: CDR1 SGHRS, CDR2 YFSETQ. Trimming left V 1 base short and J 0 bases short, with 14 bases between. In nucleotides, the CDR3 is TGCGCCAGCAGCTTGTCCACCGGACGGGGCTCTGGGGCCAACGTCCTGACTTTC. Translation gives CASSLSTGRGSGANVLTF.

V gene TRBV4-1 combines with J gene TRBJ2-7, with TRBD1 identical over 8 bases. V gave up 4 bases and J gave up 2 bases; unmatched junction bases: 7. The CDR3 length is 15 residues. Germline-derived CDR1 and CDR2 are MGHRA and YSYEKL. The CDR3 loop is CASSRLGQAPYEQYF. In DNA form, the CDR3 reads TGCGCCAGCAGCCGGTTGGGACAGGCACCCTACGAGCAGTACTTC.

The CDR3 spells CASSQDVQGGDIQYF. CDR3 DNA sequence: TGCGCCAGCAGCCAAGATGTTCAGGGAGGGGACATTCAGTACTTC. V is TRBV4-3 and J is TRBJ2-4; 7 bases match TRBD2. Germline V gene data show CDR1 as LGHNA and CDR2 as YSLEER. J gave up 8 bases and V 0 bases, and 7 bases lay outside the gene matches. This CDR3 has 15 amino acids.

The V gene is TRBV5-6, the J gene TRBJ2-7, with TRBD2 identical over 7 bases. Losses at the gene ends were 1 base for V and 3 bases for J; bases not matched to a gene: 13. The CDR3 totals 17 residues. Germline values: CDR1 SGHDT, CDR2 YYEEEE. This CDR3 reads CASSLKLLTSTGYEQYF. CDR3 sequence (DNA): TGTGCCAGCAGCTTGAAGTTATTGACTAGCACAGGCTACGAGCAGTACTTC. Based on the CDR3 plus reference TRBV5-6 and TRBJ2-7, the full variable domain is DAGVTQSPTHLIKTRGQQVTLRCSPKSGHDTVSWYQQALGQGPQFIFQYYEEEERQRGNFPDRFSGHQFPNYSSELNVNALLLGDSALYLCASSLKLLTSTGYEQYFGPGTRLTVT.

DNA for the CDR3: TGTGCCAGCAGTTACGGGGCCGGCAATCAGCCCCAGCATTTT. Translation: CASSYGAGNQPQHF. The chain joins TRBV6-5 to TRBJ1-5; tentative D call: TRBD1 (5 bases). V was shortened by 2 bases and J by 2 bases, with 7 bases between the two germline ends. The length of the CDR3 is 14 residues. Germline values: CDR1 MNHEY, CDR2 SVGAGI.

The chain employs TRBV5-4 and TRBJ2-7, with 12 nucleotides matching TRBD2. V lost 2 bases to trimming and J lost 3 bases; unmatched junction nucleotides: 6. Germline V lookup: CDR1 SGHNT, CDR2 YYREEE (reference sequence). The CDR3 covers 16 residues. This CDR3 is CASSFPLAGGYYEQYF. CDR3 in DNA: TGTGCCAGCAGCTTTCCGCTAGCGGGAGGGTACTACGAGCAGTACTTC.

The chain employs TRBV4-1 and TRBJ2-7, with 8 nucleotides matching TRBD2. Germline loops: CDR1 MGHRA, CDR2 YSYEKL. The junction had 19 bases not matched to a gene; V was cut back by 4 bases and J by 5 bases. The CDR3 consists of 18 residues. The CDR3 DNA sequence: TGCGCCAGCAGCCGACCCAAGGCAGGGGACCGGGAGGGACACGAGCAGTACTTC. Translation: CASSRPKAGDREGHEQYF.

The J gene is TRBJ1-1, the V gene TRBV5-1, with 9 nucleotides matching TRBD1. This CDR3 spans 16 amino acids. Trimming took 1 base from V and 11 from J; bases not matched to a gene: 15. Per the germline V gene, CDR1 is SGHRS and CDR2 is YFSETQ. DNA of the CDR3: TGCGCCAGCAGCTTGAGCGGGGGGGGACAGGGTAATTTGGCTTTCTTT. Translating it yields CASSLSGGGQGNLAFF.

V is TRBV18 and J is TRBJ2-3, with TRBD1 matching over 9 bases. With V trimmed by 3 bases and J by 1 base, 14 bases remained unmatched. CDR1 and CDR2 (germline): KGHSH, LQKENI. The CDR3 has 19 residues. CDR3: CASSPKATGGAPGTDTQYF. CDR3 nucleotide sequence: TGTGCCAGCTCACCCAAAGCCACAGGGGGCGCCCCGGGCACAGATACGCAGTATTTT.